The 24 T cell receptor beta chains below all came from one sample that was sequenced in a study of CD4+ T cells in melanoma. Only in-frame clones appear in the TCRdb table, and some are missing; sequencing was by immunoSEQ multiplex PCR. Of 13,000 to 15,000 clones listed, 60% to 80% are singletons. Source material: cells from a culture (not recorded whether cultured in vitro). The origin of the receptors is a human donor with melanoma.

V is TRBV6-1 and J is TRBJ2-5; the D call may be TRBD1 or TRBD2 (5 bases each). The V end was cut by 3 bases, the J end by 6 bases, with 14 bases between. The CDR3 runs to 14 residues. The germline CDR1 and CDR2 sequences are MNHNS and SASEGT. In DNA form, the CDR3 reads TGTGCCAGCAGTGATGGTGGGACCGGGAAGACCCAGTACTTC. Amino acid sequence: CASSDGGTGKTQYF.

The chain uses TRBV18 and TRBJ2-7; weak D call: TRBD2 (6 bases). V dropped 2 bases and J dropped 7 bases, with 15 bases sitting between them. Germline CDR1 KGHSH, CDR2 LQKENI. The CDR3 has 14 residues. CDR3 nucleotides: TGTGCCAGCTCACCAGGAACAGGAGGGAGAGAGCAGTACTTC. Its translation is CASSPGTGGREQYF.

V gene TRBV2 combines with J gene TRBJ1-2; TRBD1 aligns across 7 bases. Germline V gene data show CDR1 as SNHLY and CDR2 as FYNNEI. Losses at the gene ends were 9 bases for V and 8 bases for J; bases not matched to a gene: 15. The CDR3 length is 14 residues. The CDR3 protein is CASHSVRTGYGYTF. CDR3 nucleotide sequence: TGTGCCAGTCACTCGGTACGGACAGGTTACGGCTACACCTTC.

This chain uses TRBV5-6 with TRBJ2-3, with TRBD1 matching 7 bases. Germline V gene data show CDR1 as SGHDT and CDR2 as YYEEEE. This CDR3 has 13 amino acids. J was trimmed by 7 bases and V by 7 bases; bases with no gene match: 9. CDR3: CASVRQGSNTQYF. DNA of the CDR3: TGTGCCAGCGTAAGACAGGGTTCAAATACGCAGTATTTT.

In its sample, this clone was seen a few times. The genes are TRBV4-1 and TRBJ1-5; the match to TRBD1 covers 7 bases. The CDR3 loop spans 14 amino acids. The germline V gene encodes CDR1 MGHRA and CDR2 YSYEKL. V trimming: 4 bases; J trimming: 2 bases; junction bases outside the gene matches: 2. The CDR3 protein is CASSRGQGNQPQHF. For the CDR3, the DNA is TGCGCCAGCAGCCGAGGACAGGGCAATCAGCCCCAGCATTTT.

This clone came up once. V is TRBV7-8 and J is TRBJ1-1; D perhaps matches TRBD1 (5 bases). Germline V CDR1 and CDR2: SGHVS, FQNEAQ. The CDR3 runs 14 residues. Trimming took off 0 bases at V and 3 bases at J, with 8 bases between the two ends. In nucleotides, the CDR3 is TGTGCCAGCAGCTTAGCGCGACAGTACACTGAAGCTTTCTTT. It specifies CASSLARQYTEAFF. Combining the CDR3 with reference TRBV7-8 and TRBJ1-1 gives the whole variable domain GAGVSQSPRYKVAKRGQDVALRCDPISGHVSLFWYQQALGQGPEFLTYFQNEAQLDKSGLPSDRFFAERPEGSVSTLKIQRTQQEDSAVYLCASSLARQYTEAFFGQGTRLTVV.

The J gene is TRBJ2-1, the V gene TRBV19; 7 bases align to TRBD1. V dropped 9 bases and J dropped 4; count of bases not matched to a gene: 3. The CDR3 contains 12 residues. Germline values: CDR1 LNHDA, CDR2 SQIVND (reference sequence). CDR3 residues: CASRDRYNEQFF. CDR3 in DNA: TGTGCCAGCCGGGACAGATACAATGAGCAGTTCTTC.

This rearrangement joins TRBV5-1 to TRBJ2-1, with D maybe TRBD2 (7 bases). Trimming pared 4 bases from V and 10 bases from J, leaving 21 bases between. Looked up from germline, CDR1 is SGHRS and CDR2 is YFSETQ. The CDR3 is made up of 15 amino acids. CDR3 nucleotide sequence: TGCGCCAGCAGCGGGAGGGGGGCAGGCAGCAAAGAGCAGTTCTTC. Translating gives CASSGRGAGSKEQFF. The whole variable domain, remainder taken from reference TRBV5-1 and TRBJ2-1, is KAGVTQTPRYLIKTRGQQVTLSCSPISGHRSVSWYQQTPGQGLQFLFEYFSETQRNKGNFPGRFSGRQFSNSRSEMNVSTLELGDSALYLCASSGRGAGSKEQFFGPGTRLTVL.

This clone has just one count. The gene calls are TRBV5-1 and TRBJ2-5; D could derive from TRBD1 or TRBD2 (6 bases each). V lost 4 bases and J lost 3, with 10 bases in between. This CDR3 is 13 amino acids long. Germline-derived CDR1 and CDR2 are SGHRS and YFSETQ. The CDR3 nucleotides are TGCGCCAGCAGCCCCGGGGGCAAAGAGACCCAGTACTTC. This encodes CASSPGGKETQYF.

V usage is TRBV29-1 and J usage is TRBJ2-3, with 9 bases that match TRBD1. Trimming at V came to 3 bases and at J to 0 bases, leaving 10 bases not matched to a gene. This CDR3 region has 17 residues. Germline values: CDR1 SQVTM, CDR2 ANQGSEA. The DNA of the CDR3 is TGCAGCGTTGAGAGGGGGGCCGGGACAGGGAGCACAGATACGCAGTATTTT. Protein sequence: CSVERGAGTGSTDTQYF.

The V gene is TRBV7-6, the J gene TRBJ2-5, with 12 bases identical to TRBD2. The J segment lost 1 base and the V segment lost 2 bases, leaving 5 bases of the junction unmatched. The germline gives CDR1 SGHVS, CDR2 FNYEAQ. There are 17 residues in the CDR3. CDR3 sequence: CASSLLAGGRRQETQYF. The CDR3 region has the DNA TGTGCCAGCAGCTTACTAGCGGGGGGGAGGCGCCAAGAGACCCAGTACTTC. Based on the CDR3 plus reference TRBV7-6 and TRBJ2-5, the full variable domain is GAGVSQSPRYKVTKRGQDVALRCDPISGHVSLYWYRQALGQGPEFLTYFNYEAQQDKSGLPNDRFSAERPEGSISTLTIQRTEQRDSAMYRCASSLLAGGRRQETQYFGPGTRLLVL.

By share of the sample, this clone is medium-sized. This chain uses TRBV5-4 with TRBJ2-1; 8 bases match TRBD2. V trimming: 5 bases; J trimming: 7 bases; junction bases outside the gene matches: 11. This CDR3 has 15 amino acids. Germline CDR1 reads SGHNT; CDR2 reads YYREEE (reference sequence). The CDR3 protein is CASRTGGRSANEQFF. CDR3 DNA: TGTGCCAGCAGGACGGGGGGGCGGTCGGCGAATGAGCAGTTCTTC. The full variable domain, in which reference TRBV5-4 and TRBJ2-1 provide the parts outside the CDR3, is ETGVTQSPTHLIKTRGQQVTLRCSSQSGHNTVSWYQQALGQGPQFIFQYYREEENGRGNFPPRFSGLQFPNYSSELNVNALELDDSALYLCASRTGGRSANEQFFGPGTRLTVL.

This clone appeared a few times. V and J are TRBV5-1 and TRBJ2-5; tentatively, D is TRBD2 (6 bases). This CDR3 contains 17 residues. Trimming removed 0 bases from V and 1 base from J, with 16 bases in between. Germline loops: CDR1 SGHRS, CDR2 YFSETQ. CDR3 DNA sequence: TGCGCCAGCAGCTTGGCCCCCTCCGGGAGCGGCCAAGAGACCCAGTACTTC. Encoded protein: CASSLAPSGSGQETQYF.

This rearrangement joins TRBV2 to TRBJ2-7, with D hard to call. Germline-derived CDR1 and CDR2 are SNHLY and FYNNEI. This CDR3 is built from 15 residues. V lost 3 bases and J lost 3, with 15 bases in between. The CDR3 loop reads CASSDELTPHYEQYF. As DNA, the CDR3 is TGTGCCAGCAGTGATGAGTTGACTCCCCACTACGAGCAGTACTTC. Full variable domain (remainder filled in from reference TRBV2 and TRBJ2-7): EPEVTQTPSHQVTQMGQEVILRCVPISNHLYFYWYRQILGQKVEFLVSFYNNEISEKSEIFDDQFSVERPDGSNFTLKIRSTKLEDSAMYFCASSDELTPHYEQYFGPGTRLTVT.

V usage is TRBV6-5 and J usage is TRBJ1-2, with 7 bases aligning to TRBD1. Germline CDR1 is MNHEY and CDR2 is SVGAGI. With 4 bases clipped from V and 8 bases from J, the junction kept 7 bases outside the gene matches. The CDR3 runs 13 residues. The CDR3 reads CASSSIQGRGYTF. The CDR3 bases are TGTGCCAGCAGTTCCATACAGGGGCGAGGCTACACCTTC.

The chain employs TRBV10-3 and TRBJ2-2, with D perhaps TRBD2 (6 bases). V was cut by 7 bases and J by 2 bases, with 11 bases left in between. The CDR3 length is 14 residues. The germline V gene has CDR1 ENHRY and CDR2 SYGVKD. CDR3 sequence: CAIKGAGNTGELFF. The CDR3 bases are TGTGCCATCAAAGGGGCGGGAAACACCGGGGAGCTGTTTTTT.

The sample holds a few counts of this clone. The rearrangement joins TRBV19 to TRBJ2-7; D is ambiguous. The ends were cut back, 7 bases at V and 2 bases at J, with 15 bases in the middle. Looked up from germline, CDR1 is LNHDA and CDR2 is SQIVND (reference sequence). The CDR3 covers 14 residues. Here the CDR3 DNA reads TGTGCCAGTACCCGGACGGTAACGACCTACGAGCAGTACTTC. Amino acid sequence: CASTRTVTTYEQYF.

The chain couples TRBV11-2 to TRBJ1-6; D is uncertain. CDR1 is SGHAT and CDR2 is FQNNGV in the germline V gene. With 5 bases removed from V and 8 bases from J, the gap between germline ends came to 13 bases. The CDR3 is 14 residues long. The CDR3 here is CASSVQARHSPLHF. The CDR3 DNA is TGTGCCAGCAGCGTGCAGGCCAGACATTCACCCCTCCACTTT.

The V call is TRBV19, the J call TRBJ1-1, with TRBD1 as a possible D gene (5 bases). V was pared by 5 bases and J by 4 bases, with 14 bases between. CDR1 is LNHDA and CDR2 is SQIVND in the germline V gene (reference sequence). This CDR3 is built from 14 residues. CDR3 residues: CASSPIVGGTEAFF. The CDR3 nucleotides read TGTGCCAGTAGTCCTATAGTCGGGGGCACTGAAGCTTTCTTT.

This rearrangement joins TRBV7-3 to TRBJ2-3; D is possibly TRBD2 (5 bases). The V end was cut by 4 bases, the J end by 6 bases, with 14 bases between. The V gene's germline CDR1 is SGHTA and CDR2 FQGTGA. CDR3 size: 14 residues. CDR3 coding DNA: TGTGCCAGCAGCTACCTCAGTGGGGAGGATACGCAGTATTTT. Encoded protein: CASSYLSGEDTQYF. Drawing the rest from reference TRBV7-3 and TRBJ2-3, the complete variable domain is GAGVSQTPSNKVTEKGKYVELRCDPISGHTALYWYRQSLGQGPEFLIYFQGTGAADDSGLPNDRFFAVRPEGSVSTLKIQRTERGDSAVYLCASSYLSGEDTQYFGPGTRLTVL.

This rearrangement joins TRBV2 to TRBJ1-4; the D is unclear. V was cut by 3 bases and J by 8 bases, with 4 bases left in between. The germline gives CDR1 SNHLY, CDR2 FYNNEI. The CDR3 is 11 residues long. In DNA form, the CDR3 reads TGTGCCAGCAGTGATTTCGAAAAACTGTTTTTT. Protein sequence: CASSDFEKLFF.

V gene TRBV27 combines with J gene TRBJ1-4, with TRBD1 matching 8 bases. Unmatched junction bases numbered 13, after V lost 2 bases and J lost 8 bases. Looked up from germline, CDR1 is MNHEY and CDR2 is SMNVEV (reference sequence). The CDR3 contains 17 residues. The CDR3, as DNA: TGTGCCAGCAGTTTAGGTGGACAGGGCGGCCCAGTGGAAAAACTGTTTTTT. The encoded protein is CASSLGGQGGPVEKLFF. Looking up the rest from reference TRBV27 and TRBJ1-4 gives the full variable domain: EAQVTQNPRYLITVTGKKLTVTCSQNMNHEYMSWYRQDPGLGLRQIYYSMNVEVTDKGDVPEGYKVSRKEKRNFPLILESPSPNQTSLYFCASSLGGQGGPVEKLFFGSGTQLSVL.

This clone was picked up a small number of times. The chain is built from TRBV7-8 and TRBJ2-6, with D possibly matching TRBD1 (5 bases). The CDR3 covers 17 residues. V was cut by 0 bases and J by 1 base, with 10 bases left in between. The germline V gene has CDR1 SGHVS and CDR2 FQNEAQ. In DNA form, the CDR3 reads TGTGCCAGCAGCTTAGCTACAGGAAATTCTGGGGCCAACGTCCTGACTTTC. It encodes CASSLATGNSGANVLTF.

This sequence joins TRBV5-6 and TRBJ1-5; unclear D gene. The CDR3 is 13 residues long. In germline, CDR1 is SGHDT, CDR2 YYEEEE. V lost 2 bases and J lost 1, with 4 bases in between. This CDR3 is CASSFGSNQPQHF. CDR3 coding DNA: TGTGCCAGCAGCTTCGGGAGCAATCAGCCCCAGCATTTT.